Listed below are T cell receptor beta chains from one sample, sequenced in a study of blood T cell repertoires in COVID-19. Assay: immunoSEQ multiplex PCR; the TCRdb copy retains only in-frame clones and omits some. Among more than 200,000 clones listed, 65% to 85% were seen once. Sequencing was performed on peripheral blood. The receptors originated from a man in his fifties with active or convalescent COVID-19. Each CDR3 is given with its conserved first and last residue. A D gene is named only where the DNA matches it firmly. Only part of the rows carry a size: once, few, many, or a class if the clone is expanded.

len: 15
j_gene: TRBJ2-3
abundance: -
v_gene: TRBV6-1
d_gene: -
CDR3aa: CASSDGAPSTDTQYF
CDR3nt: TGTGCCAGCAGTGATGGGGCACCGAGCACAGATACGCAGTATTTT

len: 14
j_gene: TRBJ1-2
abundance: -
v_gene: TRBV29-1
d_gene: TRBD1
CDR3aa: CSVEEGTVNYGYTF
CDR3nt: TGCAGCGTTGAAGAAGGGACAGTTAACTATGGCTACACCTTC

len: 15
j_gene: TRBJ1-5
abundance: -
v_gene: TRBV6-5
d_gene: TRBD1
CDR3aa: CASSPRQGGNQPQHF
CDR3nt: TGTGCCAGCAGTCCCCGACAGGGAGGAAATCAGCCCCAGCATTTT

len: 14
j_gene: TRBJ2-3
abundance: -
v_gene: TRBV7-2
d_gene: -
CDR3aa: CASSLVNSVDTQYF
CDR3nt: TGTGCCAGCAGCTTAGTAAATTCTGTGGATACGCAGTATTTT

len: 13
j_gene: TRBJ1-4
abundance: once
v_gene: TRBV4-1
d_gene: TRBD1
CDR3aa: CASSTGDREKLFF
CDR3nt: TGCGCCAGCAGCACAGGGGATCGTGAAAAACTGTTTTTT

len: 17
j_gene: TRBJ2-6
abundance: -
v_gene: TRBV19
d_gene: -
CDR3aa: CASSQGTSSLGANVLTF
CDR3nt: TGTGCCAGTAGTCAAGGGACTTCCTCTCTGGGGGCCAACGTCCTGACTTTC

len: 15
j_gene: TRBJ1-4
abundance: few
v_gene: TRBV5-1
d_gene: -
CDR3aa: CASSSGSGINEKLFF
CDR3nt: TGCGCCAGCAGCTCGGGTAGTGGTATTAATGAAAAACTGTTTTTT

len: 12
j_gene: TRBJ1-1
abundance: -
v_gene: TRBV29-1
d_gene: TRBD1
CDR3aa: CSATGDWGEAFF
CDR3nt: TGCAGCGCCACAGGGGACTGGGGTGAAGCTTTCTTT

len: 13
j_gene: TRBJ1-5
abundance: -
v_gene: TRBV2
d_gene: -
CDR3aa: CASKAGGNQPQHF
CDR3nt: TGTGCCAGCAAAGCAGGGGGCAATCAGCCCCAGCATTTT

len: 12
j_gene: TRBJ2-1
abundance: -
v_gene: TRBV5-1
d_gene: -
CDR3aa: CASRRGGDEQFF
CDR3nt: TGCGCCAGCAGAAGGGGGGGCGATGAGCAGTTCTTC

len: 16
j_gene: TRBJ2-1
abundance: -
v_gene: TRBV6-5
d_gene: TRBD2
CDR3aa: CASSYSGRGTYNEQFF
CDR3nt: TGTGCCAGCAGTTACTCGGGGCGGGGGACCTACAATGAGCAGTTCTTC

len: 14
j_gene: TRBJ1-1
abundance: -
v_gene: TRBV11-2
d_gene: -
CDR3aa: CASSTRVVEAEAFF
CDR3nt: TGTGCCAGCAGCACCAGGGTTGTGGAAGCTGAAGCTTTCTTT

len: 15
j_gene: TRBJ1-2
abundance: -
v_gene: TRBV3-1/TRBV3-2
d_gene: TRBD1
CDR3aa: CASSQGFSGGNGYTF
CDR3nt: TGTGCCAGCAGCCAAGGGTTCTCAGGGGGCAATGGCTACACCTTC

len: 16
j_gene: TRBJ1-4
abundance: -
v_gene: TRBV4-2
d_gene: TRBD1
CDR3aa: CASSQDEGPRGEKLFF
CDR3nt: TGTGCCAGCAGCCAAGATGAGGGGCCCAGGGGGGAAAAACTGTTTTTT

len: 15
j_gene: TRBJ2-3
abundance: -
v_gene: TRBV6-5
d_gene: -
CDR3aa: CASSYRGQGKNTQYF
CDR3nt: TGTGCCAGCAGTTACAGAGGGCAGGGGAAGAATACGCAGTATTTT

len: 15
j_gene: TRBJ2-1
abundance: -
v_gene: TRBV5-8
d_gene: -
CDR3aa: CASSLVQRLNNEQFF
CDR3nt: TGTGCCAGCAGCTTGGTCCAGCGTCTGAACAATGAGCAGTTCTTC

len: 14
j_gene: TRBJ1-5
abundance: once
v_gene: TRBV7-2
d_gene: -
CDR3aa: CASSVSGPPGPQHF
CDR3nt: TGTGCCAGCAGCGTAAGTGGCCCTCCAGGGCCCCAGCATTTT

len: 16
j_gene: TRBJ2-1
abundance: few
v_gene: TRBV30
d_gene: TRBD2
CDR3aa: CAWSTKSGGAYNEQFF
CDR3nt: TGTGCCTGGAGTACAAAGAGCGGGGGGGCCTACAATGAGCAGTTCTTC

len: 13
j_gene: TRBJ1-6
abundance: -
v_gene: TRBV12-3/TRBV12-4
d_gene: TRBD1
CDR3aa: CASSSPDRGFLHF
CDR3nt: TGTGCCAGCAGTTCACCAGACAGGGGATTCCTCCACTTT

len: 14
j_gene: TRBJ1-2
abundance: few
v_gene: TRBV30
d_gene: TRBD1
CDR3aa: CAWRTTGGLGGYTF
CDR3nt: TGTGCCTGGAGGACGACAGGGGGCTTGGGGGGCTACACCTTC

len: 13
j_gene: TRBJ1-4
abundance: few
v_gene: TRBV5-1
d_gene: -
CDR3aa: CASSSTGSEKLFF
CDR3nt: TGCGCCAGCAGCTCCACAGGGAGTGAAAAACTGTTTTTT

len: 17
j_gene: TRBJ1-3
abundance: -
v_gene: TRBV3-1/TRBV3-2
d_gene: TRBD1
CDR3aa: CASSPGAGTGEGNTIYF
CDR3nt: TGTGCCAGCAGCCCGGGGGCCGGGACAGGGGAAGGCAACACCATATATTTT

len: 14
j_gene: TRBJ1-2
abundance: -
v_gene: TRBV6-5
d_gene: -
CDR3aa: CASSYSRGLRGYTF
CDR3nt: TGTGCCAGCAGTTACTCAAGGGGTCTGAGAGGCTACACCTTC

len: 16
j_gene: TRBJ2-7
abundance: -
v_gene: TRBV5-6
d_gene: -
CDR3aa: CASSPRRTGRGYEQYF
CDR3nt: TGTGCCAGCAGCCCTAGAAGGACAGGGAGGGGCTACGAGCAGTACTTC

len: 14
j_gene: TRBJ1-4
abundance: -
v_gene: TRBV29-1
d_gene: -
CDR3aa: CSAYSEGTNEKLFF
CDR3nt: TGCAGCGCCTATTCGGAGGGGACTAATGAAAAACTGTTTTTT

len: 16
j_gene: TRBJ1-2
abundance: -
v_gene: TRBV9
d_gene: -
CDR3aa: CASSVVAPGDRDGYTF
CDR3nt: TGTGCCAGCAGCGTAGTAGCCCCCGGGGATAGGGATGGCTACACCTTC

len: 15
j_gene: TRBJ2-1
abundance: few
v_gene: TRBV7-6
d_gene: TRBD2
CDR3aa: CASSLTSGEYNEQFF
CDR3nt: TGTGCCAGCAGCCTGACTAGCGGGGAATACAATGAGCAGTTCTTC

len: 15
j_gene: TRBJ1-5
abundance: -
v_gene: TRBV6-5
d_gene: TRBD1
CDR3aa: CASSPDRGSNQPQHF
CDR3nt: TGTGCCAGCAGCCCCGACAGGGGCAGCAATCAGCCCCAGCATTTT

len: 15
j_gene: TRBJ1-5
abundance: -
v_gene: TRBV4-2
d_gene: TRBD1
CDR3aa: CASSQVDREPQPQHF
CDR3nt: TGTGCCAGCAGCCAAGTCGACAGGGAGCCTCAGCCCCAGCATTTT

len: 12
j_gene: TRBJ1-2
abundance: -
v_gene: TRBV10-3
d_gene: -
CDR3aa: CAISAGDYGYTF
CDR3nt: TGTGCCATCAGTGCCGGAGACTATGGCTACACCTTC

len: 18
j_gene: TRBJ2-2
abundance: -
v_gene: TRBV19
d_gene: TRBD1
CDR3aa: CASTLGGRQGKDTGELFF
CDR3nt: TGTGCCAGTACGTTAGGCGGTAGACAGGGAAAGGACACCGGGGAGCTGTTTTTT

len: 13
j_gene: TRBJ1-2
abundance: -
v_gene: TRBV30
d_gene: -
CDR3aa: CAWSVGQGYGYTF
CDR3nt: TGTGCCTGGAGTGTAGGGCAGGGCTATGGCTACACCTTC

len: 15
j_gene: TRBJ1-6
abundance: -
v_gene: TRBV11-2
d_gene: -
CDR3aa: CASSLGSSYNSPLHF
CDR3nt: TGTGCCAGCAGCTTAGGTAGCTCCTATAATTCACCCCTCCACTTT

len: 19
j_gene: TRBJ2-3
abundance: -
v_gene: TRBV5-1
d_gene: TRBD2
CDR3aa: CASSLVLAGGPISTDTQYF
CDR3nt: TGCGCCAGCAGCTTGGTACTAGCGGGGGGCCCTATAAGCACAGATACGCAGTATTTT

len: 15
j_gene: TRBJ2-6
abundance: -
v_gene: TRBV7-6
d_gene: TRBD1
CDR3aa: CASSLDRAGANVLTF
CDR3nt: TGTGCCAGCAGCCTTGACAGGGCTGGGGCCAACGTCCTGACTTTC

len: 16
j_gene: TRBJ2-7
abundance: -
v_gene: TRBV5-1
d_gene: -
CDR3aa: CASSFTQLAAEGEQYF
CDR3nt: TGCGCCAGCAGCTTCACTCAACTAGCAGCCGAGGGGGAGCAGTACTTC

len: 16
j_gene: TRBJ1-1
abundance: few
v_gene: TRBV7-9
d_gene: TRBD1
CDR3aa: CASSSPRDRVGTEAFF
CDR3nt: TGTGCCAGCAGCTCCCCCCGGGACAGGGTGGGCACTGAAGCTTTCTTT

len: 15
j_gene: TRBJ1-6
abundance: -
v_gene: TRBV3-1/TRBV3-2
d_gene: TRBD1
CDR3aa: CASSQGQGANSPLHF
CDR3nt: TGTGCCAGCAGCCAAGGGCAGGGGGCAAATTCACCCCTCCACTTT

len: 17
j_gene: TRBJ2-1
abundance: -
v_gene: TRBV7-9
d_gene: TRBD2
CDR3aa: CASSSPTSGGPPYEQFF
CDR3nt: TGTGCCAGCAGCTCTCCGACTAGCGGGGGCCCGCCCTATGAGCAGTTCTTC

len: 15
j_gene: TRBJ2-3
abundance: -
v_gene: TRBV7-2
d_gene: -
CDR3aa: CASSDRGGVTDTQYF
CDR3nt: TGTGCCAGCAGCGACCGAGGGGGGGTCACAGATACGCAGTATTTT

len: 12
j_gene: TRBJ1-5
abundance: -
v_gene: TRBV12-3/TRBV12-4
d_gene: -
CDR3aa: CASSRGLEPQHF
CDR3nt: TGTGCCAGCAGTAGGGGCCTAGAGCCCCAGCATTTT

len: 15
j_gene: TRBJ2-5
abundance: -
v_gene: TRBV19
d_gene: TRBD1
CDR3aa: CASSFPGQGAETQYF
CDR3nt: TGTGCCAGTAGTTTTCCGGGACAGGGTGCAGAGACCCAGTACTTC

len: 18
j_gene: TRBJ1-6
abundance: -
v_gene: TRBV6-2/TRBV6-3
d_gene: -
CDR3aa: CASSYSIAAATPNSPLHF
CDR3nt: TGTGCCAGCAGTTACTCGATAGCAGCGGCAACACCCAATTCACCCCTCCACTTT

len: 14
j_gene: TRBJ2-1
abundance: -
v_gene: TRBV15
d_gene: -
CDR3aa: CATSRDQGRNEQFF
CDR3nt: TGTGCCACCAGCAGAGATCAGGGGCGCAATGAGCAGTTCTTC

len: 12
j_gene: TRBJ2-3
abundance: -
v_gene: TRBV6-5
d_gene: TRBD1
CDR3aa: CASSRTGDTQYF
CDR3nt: TGTGCCAGCAGTAGGACAGGCGATACGCAGTATTTT

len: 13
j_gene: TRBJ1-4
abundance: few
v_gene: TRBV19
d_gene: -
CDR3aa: CASTAGVNGKLFF
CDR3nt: TGTGCCAGTACCGCGGGGGTCAATGGAAAACTGTTTTTT

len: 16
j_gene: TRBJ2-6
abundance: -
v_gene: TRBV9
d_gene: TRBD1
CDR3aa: CASSALGQGRANVLTF
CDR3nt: TGTGCCAGCAGCGCCCTAGGACAGGGCAGGGCCAACGTCCTGACTTTC

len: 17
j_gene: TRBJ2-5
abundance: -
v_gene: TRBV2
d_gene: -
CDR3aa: CASSAGITGTSQETQYF
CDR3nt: TGTGCCAGCAGTGCGGGGATAACCGGGACATCACAAGAGACCCAGTACTTC

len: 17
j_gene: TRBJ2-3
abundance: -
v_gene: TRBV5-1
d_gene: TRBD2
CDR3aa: CASSTRTSGGASDTQYF
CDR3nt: TGCGCCAGCAGCACCCGGACTAGCGGGGGGGCCTCAGATACGCAGTATTTT

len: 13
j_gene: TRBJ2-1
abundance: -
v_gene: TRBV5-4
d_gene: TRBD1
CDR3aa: CASSWDRGDEQFF
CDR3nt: TGTGCCAGCAGCTGGGACAGGGGGGATGAGCAGTTCTTC

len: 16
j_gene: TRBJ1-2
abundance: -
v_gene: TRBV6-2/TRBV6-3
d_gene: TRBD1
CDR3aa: CASSSIPGTGNYGYTF
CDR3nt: TGTGCCAGCAGCAGCATTCCCGGGACAGGAAACTATGGCTACACCTTC

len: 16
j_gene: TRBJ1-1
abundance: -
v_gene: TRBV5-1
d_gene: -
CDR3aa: CASSLSPGLMNTEAFF
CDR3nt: TGCGCCAGCAGCTTGTCACCGGGTCTCATGAACACTGAAGCTTTCTTT

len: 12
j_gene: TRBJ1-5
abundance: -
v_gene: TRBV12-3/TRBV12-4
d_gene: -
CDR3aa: CASSSRSQPQHF
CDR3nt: TGTGCCAGCAGTTCCAGGTCTCAGCCCCAGCATTTT

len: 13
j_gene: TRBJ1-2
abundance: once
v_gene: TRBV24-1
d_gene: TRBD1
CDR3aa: CATSDGTGVGYTF
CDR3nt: TGTGCCACCAGTGATGGGACAGGGGTCGGCTACACCTTC

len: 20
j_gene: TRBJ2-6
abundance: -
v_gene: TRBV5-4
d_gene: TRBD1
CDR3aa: CASSSPHGQGGRHGANVLTF
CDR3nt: TGTGCCAGCAGCTCTCCCCACGGACAGGGGGGGAGGCACGGGGCCAACGTCCTGACTTTC

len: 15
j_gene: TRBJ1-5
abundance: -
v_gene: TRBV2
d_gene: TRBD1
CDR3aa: CASSGDRVSNQPQHF
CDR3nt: TGTGCCAGCAGTGGAGACAGGGTTAGCAATCAGCCCCAGCATTTT

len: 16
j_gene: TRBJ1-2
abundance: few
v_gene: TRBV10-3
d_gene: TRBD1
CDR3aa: CAVLVRNRGQGDGYTF
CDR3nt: TGTGCCGTCCTGGTTCGAAATCGGGGACAGGGAGATGGCTACACCTTC